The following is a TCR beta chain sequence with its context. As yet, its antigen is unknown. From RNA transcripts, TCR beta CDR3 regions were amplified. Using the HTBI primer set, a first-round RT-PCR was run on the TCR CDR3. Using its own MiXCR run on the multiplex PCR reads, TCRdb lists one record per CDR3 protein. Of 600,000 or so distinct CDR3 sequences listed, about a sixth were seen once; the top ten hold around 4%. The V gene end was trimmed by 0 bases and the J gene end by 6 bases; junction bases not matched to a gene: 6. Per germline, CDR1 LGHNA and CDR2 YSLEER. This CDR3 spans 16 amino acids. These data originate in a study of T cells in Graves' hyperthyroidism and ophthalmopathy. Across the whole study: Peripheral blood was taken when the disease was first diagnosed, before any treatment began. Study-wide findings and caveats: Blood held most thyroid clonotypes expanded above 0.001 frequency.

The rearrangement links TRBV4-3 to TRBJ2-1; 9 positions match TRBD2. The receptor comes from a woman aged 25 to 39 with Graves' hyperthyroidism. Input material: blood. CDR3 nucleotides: TGCGCCAGCAGCCAAGACCGGCTAGCGGGACGCAATGAGCAGTTCTTC. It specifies CASSQDRLAGRNEQFF.